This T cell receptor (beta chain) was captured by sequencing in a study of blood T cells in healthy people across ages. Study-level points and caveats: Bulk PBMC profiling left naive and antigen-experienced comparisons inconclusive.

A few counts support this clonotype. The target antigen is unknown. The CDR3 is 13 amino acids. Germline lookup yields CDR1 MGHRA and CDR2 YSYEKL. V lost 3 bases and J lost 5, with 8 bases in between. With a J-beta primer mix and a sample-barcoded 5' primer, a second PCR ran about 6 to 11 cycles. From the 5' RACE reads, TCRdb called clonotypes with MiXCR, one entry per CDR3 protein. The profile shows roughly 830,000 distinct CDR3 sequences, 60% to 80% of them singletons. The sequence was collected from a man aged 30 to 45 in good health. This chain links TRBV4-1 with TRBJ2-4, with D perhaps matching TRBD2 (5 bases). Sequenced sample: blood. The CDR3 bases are TGCGCCAGCAGCCAGAGGACTCAAAACATTCAGTACTTC. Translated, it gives CASSQRTQNIQYF.